Listed here is a single T cell receptor (beta chain). The sample is drawn from a study of OX40 agonist ivuxolimab in advanced cancers. In the study overall: A diagnosis of hepatocellular carcinoma, melanoma, renal cell or head and neck cancer was present in dose-escalation patients. Mean age around 60 years, range about 23 to 79; around 80% male.

CDR1 is SNHLY, CDR2 FYNNEI, per germline. This CDR3 comprises 16 residues. Unmatched junction bases numbered 11, after V lost 1 base and J lost 12 bases. TCRdb keeps only in-frame clones here, not all; method: immunoSEQ multiplex PCR. The profile shows over 35,000 clones, about 86% of them singletons. Material: CD4+ or CD8+ T cells sorted from blood, obtained in a trial of the OX40 agonist ivuxolimab. V is TRBV2 and J is TRBJ2-1; 11 positions match TRBD2. This TCR was recovered from an adult with an advanced solid tumor such as melanoma, head and neck, liver or kidney cancer. CDR3 bases: TGTGCCAGCAGTGAAGGGGGTACTAGCGGGGGACTTTCGCAGTTCTTC. This sequence encodes CASSEGGTSGGLSQFF.